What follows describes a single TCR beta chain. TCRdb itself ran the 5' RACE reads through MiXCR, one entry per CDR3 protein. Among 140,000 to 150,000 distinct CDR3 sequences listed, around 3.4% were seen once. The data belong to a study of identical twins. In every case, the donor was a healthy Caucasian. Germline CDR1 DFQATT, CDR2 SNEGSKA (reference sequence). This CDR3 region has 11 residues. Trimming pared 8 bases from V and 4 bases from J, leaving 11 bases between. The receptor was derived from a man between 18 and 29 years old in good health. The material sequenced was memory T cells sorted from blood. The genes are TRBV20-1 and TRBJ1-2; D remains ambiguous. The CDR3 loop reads CSLPVIYGYTF. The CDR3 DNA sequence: TGCAGTTTGCCGGTGATCTATGGCTACACCTTC.